This T cell receptor beta chain was observed in a study of cytotoxic CD8 clonotypes in ibrutinib-treated CLL. For the study at large: Enrolment comprised roughly 11 relapsed/refractory and roughly 15 treatment-naive patients; roughly 17 were IGHV unmutated.

Study-wide results and limits: Treatment saw public clonotypes, which were uncommon, either contract or stay stable.

V was clipped by 1 base and J by 4 bases; unmatched bases: 7. The CDR3 sequence is 16 residues long. Looked up from germline, CDR1 is SGHTA and CDR2 is FQGTGA. For this clone: Its antigen is not identified.

The targeted sequencing depth was 1 in 200,000 to 1 in 1 million T cells. Generated by immunoSEQ multiplex PCR, the TCRdb table keeps only in-frame clones and is missing some. The data hold some 130,000 clones, with approximately 80% observed a single time. The TCR originated in a human donor with chronic lymphocytic leukemia. The sequencing used PBMCs, collected after 24 months of ibrutinib treatment. J is TRBJ1-2 and V is TRBV7-3; 9 bases fit TRBD1. CDR3 bases: TGTGCCAGCAGCTTAAGGGGACAGGGTCGTGGCTATGGCTACACCTTC. As protein: CASSLRGQGRGYGYTF.